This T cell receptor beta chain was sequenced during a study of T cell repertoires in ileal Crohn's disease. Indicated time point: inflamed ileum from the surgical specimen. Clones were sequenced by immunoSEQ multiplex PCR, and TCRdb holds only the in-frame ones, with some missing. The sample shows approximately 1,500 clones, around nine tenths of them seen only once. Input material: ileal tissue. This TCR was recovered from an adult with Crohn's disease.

In nucleotides, the CDR3 is TGTGCCAGCAGCCAAGATCCCCAAGGGGGGGTATACGAGCAGTACTTC. Translating gives CASSQDPQGGVYEQYF. The genes are TRBV4-2 and TRBJ2-7, with D possibly TRBD2 on 7 matching bases. The CDR3 spans 16 residues. CDR1 is LGHNA, CDR2 YNFKEQ, per germline. Trimming took 0 bases from V and 4 from J, leaving 16 bases between them.